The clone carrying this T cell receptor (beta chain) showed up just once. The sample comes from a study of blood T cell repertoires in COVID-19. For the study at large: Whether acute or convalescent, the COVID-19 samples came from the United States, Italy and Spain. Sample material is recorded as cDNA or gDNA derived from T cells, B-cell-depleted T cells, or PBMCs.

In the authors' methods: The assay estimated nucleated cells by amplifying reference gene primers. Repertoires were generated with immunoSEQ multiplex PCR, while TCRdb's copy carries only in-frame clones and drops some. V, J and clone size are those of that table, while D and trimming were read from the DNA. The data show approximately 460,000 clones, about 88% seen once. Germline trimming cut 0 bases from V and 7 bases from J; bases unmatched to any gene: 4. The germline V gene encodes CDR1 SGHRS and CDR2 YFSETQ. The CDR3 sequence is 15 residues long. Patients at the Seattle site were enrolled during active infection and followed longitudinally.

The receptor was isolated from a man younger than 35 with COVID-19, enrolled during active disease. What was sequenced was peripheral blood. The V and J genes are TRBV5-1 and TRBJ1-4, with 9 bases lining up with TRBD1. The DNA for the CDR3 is TGCGCCAGCAGCTTGGAGGCGACAGGGGGTGAAAAACTGTTTTTT. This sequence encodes CASSLEATGGEKLFF.